The rows below give T cell receptor beta chains drawn from one sample of a study of T cells after yellow fever vaccination. TCRdb re-analysed the 5' RACE reads in MiXCR, keeping a single row per CDR3 protein. Altogether 300,000 to 400,000 distinct CDR3 sequences are present, over 8% being singletons, with the ten largest covering more than 15%. This specimen was PBMCs, taken on the day of the first yellow fever vaccination. The receptors were gathered from a man aged 18-30 years who received the YFV17D yellow fever vaccine. CDR3s include the opening cysteine and the closing phenylalanine or tryptophan. D genes are given only for firm matches. Size is omitted from some rows. Given values are once, few, many or a class for expanded clones.

>many|TRBJ2-5|TRBD2|TRBV3-1
CASSQVLAGLQETQYF
TGTGCCAGCAGCCAAGTCCTAGCGGGGTTGCAAGAGACCCAGTACTTC
>few|TRBJ2-1|TRBD2|TRBV20-1
CSARDGQRGNNEQFF
TGCAGTGCTAGAGATGGCCAGCGGGGAAACAATGAGCAGTTCTTC
>NA|TRBJ1-1|TRBD1|TRBV29-1
CSVAGTGVADTEAFF
TGCAGCGTTGCCGGGACAGGGGTGGCGGACACTGAAGCTTTCTTT
>few|TRBJ1-2|NA|TRBV19
CASSISNYGYTF
TGTGCCAGTAGTATAAGTAACTATGGCTACACCTTC
>NA|TRBJ1-1|NA|TRBV27
CASSYSMGWDTEAFF
TGTGCCAGCAGTTACTCTATGGGGTGGGACACTGAAGCTTTCTTT
>few|TRBJ1-2|TRBD1|TRBV7-9
CASSLGDREAYGYTF
TGTGCCAGCAGCTTGGGTGACAGGGAGGCGTATGGCTACACCTTC
>NA|TRBJ1-1|NA|TRBV25-1
CASSEYENTEAFF
TGTGCCAGCAGTGAATATGAGAACACTGAAGCTTTCTTT
>NA|TRBJ1-2|NA|TRBV9
CASSVGNVGDGYTF
TGTGCCAGCAGCGTAGGAAACGTAGGGGATGGCTACACCTTC
>NA|TRBJ1-4|NA|TRBV27
CASSADIFMREKLFF
TGTGCCAGCAGTGCGGACATCTTTATGCGTGAAAAACTGTTTTTT
>NA|TRBJ2-3|NA|TRBV4-3
CASSLGGPRGTDTQYF
TGCGCCAGCAGCCTAGGGGGGCCTCGGGGCACAGATACGCAGTATTTT
>few|TRBJ2-1|NA|TRBV4-2
CASSVRDTDYNEQFF
TGTGCCAGCAGCGTCCGGGACACCGACTACAATGAGCAGTTCTTC
>few|TRBJ2-5|TRBD1|TRBV7-8
CASSVTVRGQETQYF
TGTGCCAGCAGCGTAACCGTCAGGGGGCAAGAGACCCAGTACTTC
>few|TRBJ2-2|TRBD1|TRBV20-1
CSASGDRDTGELFF
TGCAGTGCTAGCGGTGACAGGGACACCGGGGAGCTGTTTTTT
>few|TRBJ1-1|NA|TRBV7-9
CASSPRQATTEAFF
TGTGCCAGCAGCCCTAGACAGGCGACCACTGAAGCTTTCTTT
>NA|TRBJ1-2|TRBD1|TRBV20-1
CSALLSNRGGAGYTF
TGCAGTGCTTTACTATCGAACAGGGGAGGGGCTGGCTACACCTTC
>few|TRBJ2-7|NA|TRBV6-4
CASSEGLLSEGKPSSYEQYF
TGTGCCAGCAGTGAGGGCCTGTTGTCCGAGGGTAAGCCTAGCTCCTACGAGCAGTACTTC
>NA|TRBJ1-6|NA|TRBV12-3/TRBV12-4
CASTAQGSPLHF
TGTGCCAGCACCGCACAGGGATCACCCCTCCACTTT
>many|TRBJ2-2|NA|TRBV5-1
CASSLQGTGELFF
TGCGCCAGCAGCCTCCAAGGGACCGGGGAGCTGTTTTTT
>many|TRBJ2-7|NA|TRBV20-1
CSASRSSYEQYF
TGCAGTGCTAGCAGGAGCTCCTACGAGCAGTACTTC
>NA|TRBJ2-7|NA|TRBV7-2
CASSLHRATLSYEQYF
TGTGCCAGCAGCCTACATAGGGCAACATTATCCTACGAGCAGTACTTC
>many|TRBJ2-7|NA|TRBV20-1
CSAHDGRSSYEQYF
TGCAGTGCTCACGACGGACGGAGCTCCTACGAGCAGTACTTC
>NA|TRBJ1-1|NA|TRBV7-3
CASSATATNTEAFF
TGTGCCAGCAGCGCCACTGCCACGAACACTGAAGCTTTCTTT
>few|TRBJ2-1|TRBD2|TRBV12-3/TRBV12-4
CASSLGDLAGGPREQFF
TGTGCCAGCAGTTTAGGGGATTTAGCGGGGGGCCCTCGGGAGCAGTTCTTC
>few|TRBJ1-4|NA|TRBV4-3
CASARWYNEKLFF
TGCGCCAGCGCCCGTTGGTATAATGAAAAACTGTTTTTT
>few|TRBJ2-3|NA|TRBV4-3
CASSQGPVTSADTQYF
TGCGCCAGCAGCCAAGGCCCGGTCACTAGTGCAGATACGCAGTATTTT
>few|TRBJ2-7|TRBD1|TRBV11-2
CASSLTGNYEQYF
TGTGCCAGCAGCTTGACAGGGAACTACGAGCAGTACTTC
>few|TRBJ2-4|NA|TRBV28
CASSFGSLIAKNIQYF
TGTGCCAGCAGTTTTGGCAGTTTGATAGCCAAAAACATTCAGTACTTC
>NA|TRBJ2-7|NA|TRBV6-5
CASSYSQQGPYEQYF
TGTGCCAGCAGTTACTCTCAACAGGGTCCCTACGAGCAGTACTTC
>many|TRBJ2-5|TRBD1|TRBV27
CASSLTGLETQYF
TGTGCCAGCAGTCTGACAGGGTTGGAGACCCAGTACTTC
>NA|TRBJ2-5|NA|TRBV2
CASSEVRQGGTQYF
TGTGCCAGCAGTGAAGTTCGGCAGGGCGGCACCCAGTACTTC
>many|TRBJ2-2|NA|TRBV19
CASMALGVNTGELFF
TGTGCCAGTATGGCCCTAGGCGTTAACACCGGGGAGCTGTTTTTT
>NA|TRBJ1-6|NA|TRBV6-2/TRBV6-3
CASGRASNSPLHF
TGTGCCAGCGGCCGGGCCAGTAATTCACCCCTCCACTTT
>few|TRBJ1-6|NA|TRBV19
CASSIQGAYSPLHF
TGTGCCAGTAGTATCCAGGGAGCGTATTCACCCCTCCACTTT
>few|TRBJ2-7|NA|TRBV6-5
CASSYSGGFTIEQYF
TGTGCCAGCAGTTACTCTGGAGGATTCACCATCGAGCAGTACTTC
>many|TRBJ1-4|NA|TRBV12-3/TRBV12-4
CASSLALGAAEKLFF
TGTGCCAGCAGTTTAGCGCTGGGGGCAGCGGAAAAACTGTTTTTT
>NA|TRBJ1-5|NA|TRBV12-3/TRBV12-4
CASSHPGSRERNQPQHF
TGTGCCAGCAGTCATCCCGGGAGCAGGGAAAGGAATCAGCCCCAGCATTTT
>NA|TRBJ2-2|NA|TRBV3-1
CASSTPANTGELFF
TGTGCCAGCAGTACACCAGCGAACACCGGGGAGCTGTTTTTT
>few|TRBJ1-2|NA|TRBV7-2
CASSLPGAPNYGYTF
TGTGCCAGCAGCTTACCAGGGGCTCCTAACTATGGCTACACCTTC
>few|TRBJ2-7|NA|TRBV7-2
CASSFAGSYEQYF
TGTGCCAGCAGCTTTGCAGGGTCCTACGAGCAGTACTTC
>many|TRBJ2-2|NA|TRBV7-9
CASSFRGSDTGELFF
TGTGCCAGCAGCTTTCGGGGCTCGGACACCGGGGAGCTGTTTTTT
>many|TRBJ2-5|NA|TRBV20-1
CSARGLWHQETQYF
TGCAGTGCTCGGGGGCTATGGCACCAAGAGACCCAGTACTTC
>few|TRBJ1-2|NA|TRBV29-1
CSVVGSHYGYTF
TGCAGCGTTGTCGGAAGCCACTATGGCTACACCTTC
>NA|TRBJ1-6|NA|TRBV6-5
CASSYLPDRNLDSPLHF
TGTGCCAGCAGTTACCTCCCGGACAGAAACTTGGATTCACCCCTCCACTTT
>NA|TRBJ2-6|NA|TRBV10-3
CATAGANVLTF
TGTGCCACGGCTGGGGCCAACGTCCTGACTTTC
>few|TRBJ1-1|NA|TRBV7-2
CASRMGGGAFF
TGTGCCAGCAGGATGGGGGGGGGAGCTTTCTTT
>NA|TRBJ2-3|NA|TRBV20-1
CSASPIGEAADTQYF
TGCAGTGCTAGTCCCATCGGGGAGGCCGCAGATACGCAGTATTTT
>NA|TRBJ2-3|NA|TRBV30
CAWSPGLTMTDTQYF
TGTGCCTGGAGCCCGGGACTCACGATGACAGATACGCAGTATTTT
>few|TRBJ2-3|TRBD2|TRBV28
CASSSGTRGTQYF
TGTGCCAGCAGTTCCGGGACTAGAGGTACGCAGTATTTT